This TCR beta chain was recovered during a study of regulatory T cells in long-lasting Graves disease. The time point was: newly diagnosed GD, antithyroid drugs for less than 3 months. The TCR library used RNA extracted from PBMCs. General study results and limits: Samples came from peripheral blood alone, without thyroid tissue.

Points on this clonotype: Its antigen is still unknown.

Sequencing libraries for TCR beta were prepared with iRepertoire HTBI primers and Arm-PCR of CDR3 regions. TCRdb analysed the multiplex PCR reads with MiXCR anew, one entry per CDR3 protein. The sample records around 320,000 distinct CDR3 sequences, roughly a sixth being singletons. V gave up 6 bases and J gave up 2 bases; unmatched junction bases: 8. This CDR3 has 15 amino acids. The sample was also linked to a second study, of T cells in Graves' hyperthyroidism and ophthalmopathy. That work states: Hyperthyroidism patients were newly diagnosed, had disease duration under 2 months, and were aged 18 to 65 years. The TCR CDR3 was amplified in a first-round RT-PCR using the HTBI primer set. Peripheral blood also featured most of the thyroid clonotypes expanded above 0.001.

This chain uses TRBV12-3 or TRBV12-4 with TRBJ2-7; 9 bases line up with TRBD2. The sample was peripheral blood mononuclear cells (PBMCs), taken at new diagnosis, from a patient treated with antithyroid drugs. The receptor's source is a man aged 35-49 years with Graves disease. The CDR3 DNA reads TGTGCCAGCAGGTCAGCGGGGGGCGCCCCCTACGAGCAGTACTTC. Translated: CASRSAGGAPYEQYF.